Presented here are 23 T cell receptor beta chains from one specimen sequenced in a study of beta chain features in type 1 diabetes. The study reverse transcribed the entire isolated RNA, so it sequenced expressed TCRB transcripts. The repertoire was sequenced with immunoSEQ multiplex PCR; TCRdb's copy has only in-frame clones and lacks some. Seen here are 620,000 or so clones, roughly 15% observed once, and the top ten hold 0.09% to 0.095%. What was sequenced was naive CD4+ T cells from blood. The receptors were sampled from a man aged 18 to 35 in good health.

J is TRBJ2-1 and V is TRBV5-1, with 11 nucleotides matching TRBD2. The CDR3 extends over 16 amino acids. J lost 8 bases, V lost 4 bases, and 11 bases had no gene match. Germline V gene data show CDR1 as SGHRS and CDR2 as YFSETQ. This CDR3 is CASSLILAGEVDEQFF. The CDR3 DNA reads as TGCGCCAGCAGCCTTATACTAGCGGGAGAGGTCGATGAGCAGTTCTTC.

In this sample, this clone turned up a few times. The J gene is TRBJ2-7, the V gene TRBV28, with 7 positions matching TRBD1. This CDR3 has 14 residues. The V gene end was trimmed by 5 bases and the J gene end by 3 bases; junction bases not matched to a gene: 7. Germline loops: CDR1 MDHEN, CDR2 SYDVKM. The CDR3 DNA reads as TGTGCCAGCAGTATTCCCGGGACAGTCTACGAGCAGTACTTC. Protein: CASSIPGTVYEQYF.

This clone was counted between two and nine times. The chain combines TRBV19 with TRBJ2-5, with D possibly being TRBD1 (6 bases). Trimming removed 8 bases from V and 4 bases from J, with 17 bases in between. The length of the CDR3 is 14 residues. CDR1 is LNHDA, CDR2 SQIVND, per germline (reference sequence). The CDR3 DNA reads as TGTGCCAGTCACTCCGGGACATTGGGAGAGACCCAGTACTTC. It encodes CASHSGTLGETQYF. The variable domain in full, completed from reference TRBV19 and TRBJ2-5, reads DGGITQSPKYLFRKEGQNVTLSCEQNLNHDAMYWYRQDPGQGLRLIYYSQIVNDFQKGDIAEGYSVSREKKESFPLTVTSAQKNPTAFYLCASHSGTLGETQYFGPGTRLLVL.

CDR3 nucleotides: TGTGCCAGCAGTGCCCCTCGGTACAATGAGCAGTTCTTC. It yields the protein CASSAPRYNEQFF. This chain uses TRBV28 with TRBJ2-1; unclear D gene. Germline V gives CDR1 MDHEN, CDR2 SYDVKM. The CDR3 contains 13 residues. V was pared by 5 bases and J by 4 bases, with 9 bases between.

CDR3 nucleotide sequence: TGTGCCAGTAGTCCGTGGACAGGCAAGAGTACCGGGGAGCTGTTTTTT. Protein product: CASSPWTGKSTGELFF. This rearrangement joins TRBV19 to TRBJ2-2; 7 bases are a match to TRBD1. In germline, CDR1 is LNHDA, CDR2 SQIVND (reference sequence). The CDR3 runs to 16 residues. The V gene end was trimmed by 5 bases and the J gene end by 5 bases; junction bases not matched to a gene: 11.

The chain carries TRBV19 and TRBJ1-2; the D is unclear. CDR1 is LNHDA, CDR2 SQIVND, per germline (reference sequence). CDR3 length: 15 amino acids. The V end was cut by 3 bases, the J end by 2 bases, with 13 bases between. The CDR3 is CASSMIGPGNYGYTF. CDR3 sequence (DNA): TGTGCCAGTAGTATGATTGGGCCGGGGAACTATGGCTACACCTTC.

The genes are TRBV29-1 and TRBJ1-2; D not resolved. This CDR3 has 11 residues. V was clipped by 4 bases and J by 4 bases, with 7 bases between them. Germline V gene sequence: CDR1 SQVTM, CDR2 ANQGSEA. The CDR3 sequence is CSVVWGYGYTF. The CDR3 DNA sequence: TGCAGCGTTGTTTGGGGCTATGGCTACACCTTC.

This clone was found a few times. This chain links TRBV28 with TRBJ2-7, with D perhaps matching TRBD1 (6 bases). Looked up from germline, CDR1 is MDHEN and CDR2 is SYDVKM. The CDR3 sequence is 15 residues long. V lost 10 bases, J lost 2 bases, and 21 bases lay in between. The CDR3 loop reads CATTVTGNVPYEQYF. In DNA, the CDR3 is TGTGCCACCACTGTAACAGGGAATGTTCCCTACGAGCAGTACTTC.

This clone was counted a few times. This sequence joins TRBV30 and TRBJ1-5; D might be TRBD1 (6 bases). The V end was cut by 0 bases, the J end by 7 bases, with 10 bases between. The CDR3 is made up of 13 amino acids. Germline assignment: CDR1 GTSNPN and CDR2 SVGIG (reference sequence). The CDR3 nucleotides read TGTGCCTGGAGTGTAGGGGGTGGCCAGCCCCAGCATTTT. Its protein is CAWSVGGGQPQHF.

This clone was seen more than once but under ten times. CDR3 sequence reads: CAWSVGHASGGYRDTQYF. CDR3 nucleotides: TGTGCCTGGAGTGTAGGTCATGCTAGCGGGGGGTATAGAGATACGCAGTATTTT. The V call is TRBV30, the J call TRBJ2-3; 11 nucleotides match TRBD2. This CDR3 is 18 amino acids long. Germline V gene data show CDR1 as GTSNPN and CDR2 as SVGIG (reference sequence). V lost 0 bases to trimming and J lost 5 bases; unmatched junction nucleotides: 13.

In this sample, this clone turned up a few times. The chain uses TRBV6-6 and TRBJ1-3; D is undetermined. Germline CDR1 is MNHNY and CDR2 is SVGAGI (reference sequence). V dropped 7 bases and J dropped 4 bases, with 11 bases sitting between them. This CDR3 comprises 13 residues. The CDR3 DNA reads TGTGCCAGCACCTCCCTAGGCGGAAACACCATATATTTT. Translating gives CASTSLGGNTIYF.

This clone has only a few counts. The CDR3 DNA reads as TGCAGCGTTGCAGTCAGGGTTGGCTATGGCTACACCTTC. It encodes CSVAVRVGYGYTF. This rearrangement joins TRBV29-1 to TRBJ1-2, with a tentative D call TRBD1 (5 bases). Deletions cut 4 bases from V and 4 bases from J, with 13 bases between. Germline loops: CDR1 SQVTM, CDR2 ANQGSEA. The CDR3 covers 13 residues.

The chain has TRBV5-1 and TRBJ2-1, with 11 bases fitting TRBD2. Germline V gives CDR1 SGHRS, CDR2 YFSETQ. Trimming took 4 bases from V and 3 from J; bases not matched to a gene: 12. The CDR3 totals 18 residues. CDR3 amino acids: CASSRTDSGRAFYNEQFF. The DNA of the CDR3 is TGCGCCAGCAGCCGAACCGATAGCGGGAGGGCGTTCTACAATGAGCAGTTCTTC.

The chain combines TRBV11-2 with TRBJ1-2; 10 bases align to TRBD1. CDR3 size: 15 residues. The germline CDR1 and CDR2 sequences are SGHAT and FQNNGV. J lost 7 bases, V lost 0 bases, and 5 bases had no gene match. CDR3 in DNA: TGTGCCAGCAGCTTAGAGAGGACAGGGGGGTTTGGCTACACCTTC. Amino acids: CASSLERTGGFGYTF.

This clone was counted a few times. CDR3 in DNA: TGCGCCAGCGGCAGGAGTTCCGACCAAGAGACCCAGTACTTC. It is translated as CASGRSSDQETQYF. The chain couples TRBV5-1 to TRBJ2-5; no clear D gene. The CDR3 is 14 amino acids. Germline CDR1 is SGHRS and CDR2 is YFSETQ. Trimming left V 7 bases short and J 0 bases short, with 13 bases between.

V and J are TRBV19 and TRBJ2-1; D may match TRBD1 or TRBD2 (11 bases each). The CDR3 sequence is 19 residues long. Per the germline V gene, CDR1 is LNHDA and CDR2 is SQIVND (reference sequence). V was trimmed by 4 bases and J by 2 bases, leaving 24 bases between them. The CDR3 DNA is TGTGCCAGTAGTACTACCGGGACAGGGGGACTAGCGGCCTACAATGAGCAGTTCTTC. Protein product: CASSTTGTGGLAAYNEQFF.

The J gene is TRBJ1-5, the V gene TRBV5-6; 7 bases are a match to TRBD1. This CDR3 comprises 15 residues. V was pared by 1 base and J by 1 base, with 2 bases of the junction left unmatched. Germline assignment: CDR1 SGHDT and CDR2 YYEEEE. The CDR3: CASSLSGGSNQPQHF. In nucleotides, the CDR3 is TGTGCCAGCAGCTTGTCAGGGGGAAGCAATCAGCCCCAGCATTTT.

The rearrangement joins TRBV21-1 to TRBJ2-7; whether TRBD1, the table's D call, matches the DNA was not checked. TRBV21-1 is a listed pseudogene. The CDR3 covers 14 residues. The CDR3 DNA reads as TGTGCCAGCAGCAAAGGCGGGACAGCTAGGGAGCAGTACTTC. This gives the protein CASSKGGTAREQYF.

CDR3 sequence: CASSVGWTITEAFF. Here the CDR3 DNA reads TGTGCCAGCAGCGTAGGTTGGACAATCACTGAAGCTTTCTTT. The V gene is TRBV9, the J gene TRBJ1-1; D possibly corresponds to TRBD1 (5 bases). This CDR3 has 14 residues. Germline loops: CDR1 SGDLS, CDR2 YYNGEE. V was shortened by 0 bases and J by 4 bases, with 10 bases between the two germline ends.

This clone was detected a few times. V usage is TRBV25-1 and J usage is TRBJ1-2; D gene unclear. Trimming shortened V by 3 bases and J by 8 bases, and 13 bases separated the two germline ends. This CDR3 comprises 13 residues. Germline V gene sequence: CDR1 MGHDK, CDR2 SYGVNS. DNA for the CDR3: TGTGCCAGCAGTGAGCCCCGGAACTTGGGCTACACCTTC. Amino acid sequence: CASSEPRNLGYTF.

The V call is TRBV4-1, the J call TRBJ2-2; no definite D call. The germline gives CDR1 MGHRA, CDR2 YSYEKL. The CDR3 runs to 13 residues. Trimming shortened V by 1 base and J by 13 bases, and 13 bases separated the two germline ends. The CDR3 reads CASSQGHGQWLFF. The CDR3 DNA follows: TGCGCCAGCAGCCAAGGGCACGGCCAGTGGCTGTTTTTT.

This chain links TRBV9 with TRBJ1-4; 8 bases are shared with TRBD1. Germline V gene lookup returns CDR1 SGDLS and CDR2 YYNGEE. CDR3 size: 19 residues. The V and J ends lost 3 bases and 0 bases, in that order; junction bases with no gene match: 13. Here the CDR3 reads CASSALESTGVSTNEKLFF. The CDR3 DNA reads as TGTGCCAGCAGCGCCCTTGAATCGACAGGGGTCTCAACTAATGAAAAACTGTTTTTT.

This clone was counted a few times. The chain couples TRBV14 to TRBJ1-2; the D is unclear. This CDR3 spans 15 amino acids. CDR1 is SGHDN, CDR2 FVKESK, per germline. V lost 2 bases to trimming and J lost 2 bases, with 12 bases between them. The CDR3 DNA follows: TGTGCCAGCAGCCAACTGAATAACCGCAACTATGGCTACACCTTC. Translating gives CASSQLNNRNYGYTF. The complete variable domain, with remaining parts taken from reference TRBV14 and TRBJ1-2, reads EAGVTQFPSHSVIEKGQTVTLRCDPISGHDNLYWYRRVMGKEIKFLLHFVKESKQDESGMPNNRFLAERTGGTYSTLKVQPAELEDSGVYFCASSQLNNRNYGYTFGSGTRLTVV.